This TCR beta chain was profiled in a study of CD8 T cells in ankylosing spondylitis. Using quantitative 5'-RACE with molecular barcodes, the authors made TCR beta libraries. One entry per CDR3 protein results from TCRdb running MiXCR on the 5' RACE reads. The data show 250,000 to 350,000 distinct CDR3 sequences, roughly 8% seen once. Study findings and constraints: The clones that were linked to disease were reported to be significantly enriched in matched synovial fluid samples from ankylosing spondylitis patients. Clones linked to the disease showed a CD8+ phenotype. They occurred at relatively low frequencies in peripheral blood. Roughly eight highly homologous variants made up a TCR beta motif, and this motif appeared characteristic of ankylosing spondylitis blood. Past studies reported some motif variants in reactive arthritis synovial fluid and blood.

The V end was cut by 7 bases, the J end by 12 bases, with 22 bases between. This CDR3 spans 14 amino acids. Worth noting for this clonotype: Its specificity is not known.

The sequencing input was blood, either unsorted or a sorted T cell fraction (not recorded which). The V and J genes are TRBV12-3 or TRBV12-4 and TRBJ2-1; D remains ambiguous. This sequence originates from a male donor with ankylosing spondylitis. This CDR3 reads CASTISGPASAQFF. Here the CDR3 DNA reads TGTGCCAGCACCATTTCCGGACCAGCGTCGGCGCAGTTCTTC.